The 7 T cell receptor beta chains presented below share a single source sample, sequenced in a study of blood T cell repertoires in COVID-19. Produced via immunoSEQ multiplex PCR; TCRdb's table is partial and in-frame only. The data contain 150,000 or so clones, about 86% of them seen just once; the ten biggest clones take up 7.5% to 8.5%. Specimen: peripheral blood. These receptors all stem from a woman aged 55-70 years with acute or convalescent COVID-19.

The chain joins TRBV9 to TRBJ2-3, with TRBD2 matching over 8 bases. Trimming removed 0 bases from V and 5 bases from J; junction bases left unmatched: 2. CDR3 size: 14 residues. Germline assignment: CDR1 SGDLS and CDR2 YYNGEE. The CDR3 nucleotides are TGTGCCAGCAGCGTAGCGGGGGGGCGAGATACGCAGTATTTT. It is translated as CASSVAGGRDTQYF.

The CDR3 region is CASGLAQGRYEQYF. DNA of the CDR3: TGTGCCAGCGGCTTAGCACAGGGACGGTACGAGCAGTACTTC. The genes are TRBV6-5 and TRBJ2-7; D may be TRBD1 (6 bases). CDR1 MNHEY and CDR2 SVGAGI come from the germline V gene. Trimming stripped 8 bases from V and 4 bases from J, with 18 bases between. The CDR3 sequence is 14 residues long.

The chain is built from TRBV6-5 and TRBJ1-1; D possibly corresponds to TRBD1 (6 bases). The germline V gene encodes CDR1 MNHEY and CDR2 SVGAGI. The CDR3 is 13 residues long. The V and J ends lost 8 bases and 3 bases respectively, with 13 bases between them. The CDR3 reads CASGETGYTEAFF. The CDR3 region has the DNA TGTGCCAGCGGGGAAACAGGGTACACTGAAGCTTTCTTT.

The chain employs TRBV7-9 and TRBJ2-1; tentative D call: TRBD1 (5 bases). Trimming removed 2 bases at V and 7 bases at J, with 12 bases between. The germline V gene encodes CDR1 SEHNR and CDR2 FQNEAQ (reference sequence). The CDR3 extends over 14 amino acids. The CDR3 DNA is TGTGCCAGCAGCTTAAATTCAGGGAATAATGAGCAGTTCTTC. Its protein product is CASSLNSGNNEQFF.

This clone was counted a few times. The chain has TRBV6-5 and TRBJ1-5; D is perhaps TRBD1 (6 bases). The CDR3 is 12 residues long. CDR1 is MNHEY and CDR2 is SVGAGI in the germline V gene. Trimming cost V 6 bases and J 6 bases, with 9 bases left between them. For the CDR3, the DNA is TGTGCCAGCAGCAACAGGGCTCAGCCCCAGCATTTT. This codes for CASSNRAQPQHF.

The chain joins TRBV5-6 to TRBJ1-2; 7 nucleotides match TRBD1. Germline lookup yields CDR1 SGHDT and CDR2 YYEEEE. V gave up 4 bases and J gave up 4 bases; unmatched junction bases: 7. The CDR3 extends over 14 amino acids. CDR3 sequence reads: CASSAWDSSYGYTF. In DNA, the CDR3 is TGTGCCAGCAGCGCTTGGGACAGCTCCTATGGCTACACCTTC.

The chain uses TRBV5-6 and TRBJ2-2; D ambiguous. The V gene's germline CDR1 is SGHDT and CDR2 YYEEEE. Trimming took 5 bases from V and 2 from J, leaving 7 bases between them. The length of the CDR3 is 13 residues. CDR3 nucleotides: TGTGCCAGCAGACTGTATAACACCGGGGAGCTGTTTTTT. Its translation: CASRLYNTGELFF.